This record concerns one T cell receptor beta chain sequence. Antigen specificity is unknown. This sample is part of a study of Graves' ophthalmopathy and Graves' hyperthyroidism. V trimming: 6 bases; J trimming: 3 bases; junction bases outside the gene matches: 9. The CDR3 loop spans 16 amino acids. Looked up from germline, CDR1 is MNHNS and CDR2 is SASEGT. The authors amplified TCR beta CDR3 regions, and they did so from RNA transcripts for repertoire sequencing. HTBI-primed RT-PCR formed the first round, and a multiplex PCR formed the second. TCRdb reprocessed the multiplex PCR reads with MiXCR, giving one entry per CDR3 protein. The table records 400,000 or so distinct CDR3 sequences, 15% of them present only once. Study-wide points: In predicting ophthalmopathy progression, the model reached about 71% sensitivity and around 72% specificity.

Sample: peripheral blood. The receptor was isolated from a woman aged 18-30 years with stable Graves' hyperthyroidism. The rearrangement uses TRBV6-1 and TRBJ1-5; 9 bases map to TRBD1. As DNA, the CDR3 is TGTGCCAGCAGCAAGGAGGGACAGGGACACAATCAGCCCCAGCATTTT. It yields the protein CASSKEGQGHNQPQHF.